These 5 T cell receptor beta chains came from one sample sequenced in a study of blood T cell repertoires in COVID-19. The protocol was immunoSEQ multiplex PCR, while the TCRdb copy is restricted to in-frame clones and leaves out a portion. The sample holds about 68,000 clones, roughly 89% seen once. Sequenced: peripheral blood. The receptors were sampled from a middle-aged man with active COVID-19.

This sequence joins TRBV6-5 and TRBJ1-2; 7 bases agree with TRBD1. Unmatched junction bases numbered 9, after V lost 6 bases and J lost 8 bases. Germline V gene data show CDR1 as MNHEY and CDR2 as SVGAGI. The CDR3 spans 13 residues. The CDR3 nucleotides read TGTGCCAGCAGCCGGACAGGCCTAGGGGGCTACACCTTC. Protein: CASSRTGLGGYTF.

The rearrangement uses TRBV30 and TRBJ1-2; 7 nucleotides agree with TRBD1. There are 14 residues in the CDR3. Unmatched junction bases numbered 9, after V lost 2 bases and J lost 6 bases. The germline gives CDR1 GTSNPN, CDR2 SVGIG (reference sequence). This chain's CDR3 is CAWSYQGGSDGYTF. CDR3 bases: TGTGCCTGGAGTTACCAGGGGGGCTCAGATGGCTACACCTTC.

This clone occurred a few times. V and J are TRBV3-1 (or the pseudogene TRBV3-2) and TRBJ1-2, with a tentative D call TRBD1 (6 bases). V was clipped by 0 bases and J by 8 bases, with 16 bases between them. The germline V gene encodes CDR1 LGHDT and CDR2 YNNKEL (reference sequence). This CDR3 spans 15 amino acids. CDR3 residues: CASSQDVQGRGGYTF. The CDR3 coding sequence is TGTGCCAGCAGCCAAGATGTTCAGGGGCGTGGAGGCTACACCTTC.

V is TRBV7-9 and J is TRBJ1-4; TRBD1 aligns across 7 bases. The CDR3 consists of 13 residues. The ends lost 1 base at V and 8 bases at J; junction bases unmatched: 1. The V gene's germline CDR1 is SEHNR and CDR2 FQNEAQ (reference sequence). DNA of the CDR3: TGTGCCAGCAGCTTAGGACAGGGAGAAAAACTGTTTTTT. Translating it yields CASSLGQGEKLFF.

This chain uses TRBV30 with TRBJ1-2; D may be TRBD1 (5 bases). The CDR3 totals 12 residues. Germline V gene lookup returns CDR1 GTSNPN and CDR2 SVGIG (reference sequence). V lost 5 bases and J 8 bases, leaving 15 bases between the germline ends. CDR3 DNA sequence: TGTGCCTGGCAGGGAACGTCGGAGGGCTACACCTTC. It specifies CAWQGTSEGYTF.